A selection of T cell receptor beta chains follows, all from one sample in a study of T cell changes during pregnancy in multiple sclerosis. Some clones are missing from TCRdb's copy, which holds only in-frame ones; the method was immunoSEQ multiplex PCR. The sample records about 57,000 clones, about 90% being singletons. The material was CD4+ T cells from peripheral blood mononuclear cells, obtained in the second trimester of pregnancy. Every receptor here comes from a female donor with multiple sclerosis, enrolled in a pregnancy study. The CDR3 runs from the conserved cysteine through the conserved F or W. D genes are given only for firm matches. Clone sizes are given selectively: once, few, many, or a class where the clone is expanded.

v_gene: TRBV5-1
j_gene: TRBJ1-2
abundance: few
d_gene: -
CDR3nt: TGCGCCAGCAGCTTGGCCCAGAACAACTATGGCTACACCTTC
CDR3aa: CASSLAQNNYGYTF

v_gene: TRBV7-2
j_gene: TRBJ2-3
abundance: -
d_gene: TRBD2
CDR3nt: TGTGCCAGCAGCTTAGTCGGCGGGAGGTCAAATACGCAGTATTTT
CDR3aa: CASSLVGGRSNTQYF

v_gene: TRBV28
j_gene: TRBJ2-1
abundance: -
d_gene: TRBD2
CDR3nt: TGTGCCAGCAGTTCTACCGGGACTAGCGGGATGAGCTCCTACAATGAGCAGTTCTTC
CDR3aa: CASSSTGTSGMSSYNEQFF

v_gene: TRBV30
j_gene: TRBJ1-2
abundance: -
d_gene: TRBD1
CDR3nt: TGTGCCTGGAGTGTGGTATTCGGTAGAACAGGGGGCGACTATGGCTACACCTTC
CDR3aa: CAWSVVFGRTGGDYGYTF

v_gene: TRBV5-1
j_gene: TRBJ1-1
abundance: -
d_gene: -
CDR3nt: TGCGCCAGCAGCCCGGACACCCTCGGGAACACTGAAGCTTTCTTT
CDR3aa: CASSPDTLGNTEAFF

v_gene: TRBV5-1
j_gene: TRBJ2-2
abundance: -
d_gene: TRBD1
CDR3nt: TGCGCCAGCAGCTTGGTTGGGACAGAGAACACCGGGGAGCTGTTTTTT
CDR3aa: CASSLVGTENTGELFF

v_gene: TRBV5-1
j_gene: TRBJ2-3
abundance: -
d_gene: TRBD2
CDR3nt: TGCGCCAGCGGCAAAACGGGACTAGCGGACACAGATACGCAGTATTTT
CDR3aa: CASGKTGLADTDTQYF

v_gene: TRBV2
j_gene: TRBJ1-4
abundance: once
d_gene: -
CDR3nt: TGTGCCAGCAGGGGTCGAGCGGGCATTGGAAAACTGTTTTTT
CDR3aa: CASRGRAGIGKLFF

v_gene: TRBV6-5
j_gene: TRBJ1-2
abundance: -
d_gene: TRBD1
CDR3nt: TGTGCCAGCAGCCGGGACAGGAAGGACTATGGCTACACCTTC
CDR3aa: CASSRDRKDYGYTF

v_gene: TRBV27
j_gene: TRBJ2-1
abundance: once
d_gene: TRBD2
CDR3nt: TGTGCCAGCAGCTTCAGACTAGCGTTCTACAATGAGCAGTTCTTC
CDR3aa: CASSFRLAFYNEQFF

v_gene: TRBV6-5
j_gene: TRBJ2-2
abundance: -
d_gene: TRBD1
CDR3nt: TGTGCCAGTTACAGGGGCATCAACACCGGGGAGCTGTTTTTT
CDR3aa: CASYRGINTGELFF

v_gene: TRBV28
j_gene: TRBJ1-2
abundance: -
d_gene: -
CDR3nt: TGTGCCAGCAGACACGGTCCAGGTGAGGGCTACACCTTC
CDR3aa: CASRHGPGEGYTF

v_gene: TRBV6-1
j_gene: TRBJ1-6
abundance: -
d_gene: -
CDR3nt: TGTGCCAGCAGTGAAGCGCTTTGGGGGGAATCACCCCTCCACTTT
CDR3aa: CASSEALWGESPLHF

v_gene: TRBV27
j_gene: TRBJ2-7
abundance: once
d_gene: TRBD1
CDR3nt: TGTGCCAGCAGTCCACCGGGACAGGCGCCTACCGACGAGCAGTACTTC
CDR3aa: CASSPPGQAPTDEQYF

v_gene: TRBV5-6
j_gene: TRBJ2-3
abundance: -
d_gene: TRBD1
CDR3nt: TGTGCCAGCAGCTTCGGCCCGGACAGGGGGGCAGATACGCAGTATTTT
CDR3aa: CASSFGPDRGADTQYF

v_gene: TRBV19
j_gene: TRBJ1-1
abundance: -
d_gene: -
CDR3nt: TGTGCCAGTAGTCTTAAGGGGGACACTGAAGCTTTCTTT
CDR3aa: CASSLKGDTEAFF

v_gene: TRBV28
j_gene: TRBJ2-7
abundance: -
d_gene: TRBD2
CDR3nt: TGTGCCAGTGTTAGCGGGGGGACCTACGAGCAGTACTTC
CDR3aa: CASVSGGTYEQYF

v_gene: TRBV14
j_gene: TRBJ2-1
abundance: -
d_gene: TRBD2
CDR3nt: TGTGCCAGCAGCCAACTAGCGGGGGGAAGCACCTACAATGAGCAGTTCTTC
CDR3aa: CASSQLAGGSTYNEQFF

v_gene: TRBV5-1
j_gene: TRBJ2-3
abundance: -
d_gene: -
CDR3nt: TGCGCCAGCAGCCCCTACACAGATACGCAGTATTTT
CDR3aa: CASSPYTDTQYF

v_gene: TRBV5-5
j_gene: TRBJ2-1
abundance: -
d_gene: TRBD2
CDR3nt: TGTGCCAGCAGCTCGAAACTAGCGGGTACTTACAATGAGCAGTTCTTC
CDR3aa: CASSSKLAGTYNEQFF

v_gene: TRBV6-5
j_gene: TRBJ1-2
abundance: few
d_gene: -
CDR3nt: TGTGCCAGCAGTTCTACCGGGACAATCTATGGCTACACCTTC
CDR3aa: CASSSTGTIYGYTF

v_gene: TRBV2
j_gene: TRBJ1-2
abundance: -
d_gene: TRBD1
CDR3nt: TGTGCCAGCACCTCCTGGGCTGGACAGGGAACTAACTATGGCTACACCTTC
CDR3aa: CASTSWAGQGTNYGYTF

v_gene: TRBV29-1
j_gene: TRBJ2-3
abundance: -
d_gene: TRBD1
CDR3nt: TGCAGCGTTGAAGATCGGACAGGGGGAGCCGATACGCAGTATTTT
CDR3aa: CSVEDRTGGADTQYF

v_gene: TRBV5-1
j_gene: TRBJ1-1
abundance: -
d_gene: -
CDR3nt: TGCGCCAGCAGCTGGGGCGGGACCGACGATACTGAAGCTTTCTTT
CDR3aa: CASSWGGTDDTEAFF

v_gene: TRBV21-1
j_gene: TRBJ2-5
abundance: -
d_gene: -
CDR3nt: TGTGCCAGCAGCAACCCAAAGGACGCCGGGACTAGCGGGGGGGCCCCCCAAGAGACCCAGTACTTC
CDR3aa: CASSNPKDAGTSGGAPQETQYF

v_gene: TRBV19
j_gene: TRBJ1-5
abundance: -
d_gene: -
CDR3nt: TGTGCCACCGCCGAGGTTAATAGCAATCAGCCCCAGCATTTT
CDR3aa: CATAEVNSNQPQHF

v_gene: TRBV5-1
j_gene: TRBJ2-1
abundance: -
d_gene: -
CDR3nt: TGCGCCAGCGCCAGTGCTGACTCCTACAATGAGCAGTTCTTC
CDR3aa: CASASADSYNEQFF

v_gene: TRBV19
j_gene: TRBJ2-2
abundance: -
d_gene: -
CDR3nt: TGTGCCAGTACTATGGTGGGAGTGAGGACCGGGGAGCTGTTTTTT
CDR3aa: CASTMVGVRTGELFF

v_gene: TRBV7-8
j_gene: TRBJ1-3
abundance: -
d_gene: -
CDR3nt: TGTGCCAGCAGCCCTGTTACAGTTTTCGGAAACACCATATATTTT
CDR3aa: CASSPVTVFGNTIYF

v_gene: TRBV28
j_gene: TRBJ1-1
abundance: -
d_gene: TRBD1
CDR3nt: TGTGCCAGCAATGAGGGGGCGGTGGTGAACACTGAAGCTTTCTTT
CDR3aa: CASNEGAVVNTEAFF

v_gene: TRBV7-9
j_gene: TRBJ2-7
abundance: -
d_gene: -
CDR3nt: TGTGCCAGCAGCTTAGTACTCGGGAGCTCCTACGAGCAGTACTTC
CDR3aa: CASSLVLGSSYEQYF

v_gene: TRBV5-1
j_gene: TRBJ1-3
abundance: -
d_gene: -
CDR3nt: TGCGCCAGCAGGCCTGCGGACAGCTCTGGAAACACCATATATTTT
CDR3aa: CASRPADSSGNTIYF

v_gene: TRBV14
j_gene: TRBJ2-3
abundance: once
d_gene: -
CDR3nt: TGTGCCAGCAGCCAAGATCTCGTGGCAGGGGACACAGATACGCAGTATTTT
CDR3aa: CASSQDLVAGDTDTQYF

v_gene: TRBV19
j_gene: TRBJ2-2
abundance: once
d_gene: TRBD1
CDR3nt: TGTGCCAGTAGTATCCCGCCCCCCCCAGGGGGGAACACCGGGGAGCTGTTTTTT
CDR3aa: CASSIPPPPGGNTGELFF

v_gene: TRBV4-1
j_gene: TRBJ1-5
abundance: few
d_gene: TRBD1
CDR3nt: TGCGCCAGCAGCCCAGAGGGACAGCCCCAACCCCAGCATTTT
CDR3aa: CASSPEGQPQPQHF

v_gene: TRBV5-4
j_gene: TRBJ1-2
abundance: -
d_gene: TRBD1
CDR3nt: TGTGCCAGCGGATTCCAGGACAGGGTAGTTAACTATGGCTACACCTTC
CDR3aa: CASGFQDRVVNYGYTF

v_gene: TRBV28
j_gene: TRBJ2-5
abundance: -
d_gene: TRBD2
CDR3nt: TGTGCCAGCAGTGTCACCGGGACTAGCGGACAAGAGACCCAGTACTTC
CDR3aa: CASSVTGTSGQETQYF

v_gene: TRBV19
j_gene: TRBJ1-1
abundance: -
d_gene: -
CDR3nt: TGTGCCAGTAGTATAGTCTCCCAGCGGCACGCGAACACTGAAGCTTTCTTT
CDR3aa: CASSIVSQRHANTEAFF

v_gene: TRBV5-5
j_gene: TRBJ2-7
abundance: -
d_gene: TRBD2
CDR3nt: TGTGCCAGCAGCCGCCTCGCTAGCGGGGGCTACGAGCAGTACTTC
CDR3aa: CASSRLASGGYEQYF

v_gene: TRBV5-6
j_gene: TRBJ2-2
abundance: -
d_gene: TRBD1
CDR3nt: TGTGCCAGCAGCTTGATCCTTCGGACAGGGGGAACCGGGGAGCTGTTTTTT
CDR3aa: CASSLILRTGGTGELFF